This TCR beta chain was sequenced for a study of blood T cell repertoires in COVID-19. CDR3 length equals 14 residues. Per germline, CDR1 SGHTA and CDR2 FQGNSA. V shed 4 bases and J 4 bases; nucleotides not matched to a gene: 4. Clones were read by immunoSEQ multiplex PCR, and TCRdb kept only the in-frame ones, dropping some. The sample holds some 150,000 clones, about 86% seen once. Sequencing input: peripheral blood. The J gene is TRBJ1-1, the V gene TRBV7-2; 9 nucleotides line up with TRBD1. This clonotype originated in a woman aged 55 to 70 with acute or convalescent COVID-19. DNA of the CDR3: TGTGCCAGCAGCTCTGGGACAGGGAGCACTGAAGCTTTCTTT. Encoded protein: CASSSGTGSTEAFF.